The clone carrying this TCR beta chain has just one count. The antigen is not known. CDR3 length equals 14 residues. Germline values: CDR1 SGHTA, CDR2 FQGNSA. V was clipped by 1 base and J by 7 bases, with 8 bases between them. From the 5' RACE reads, TCRdb called clonotypes with MiXCR, one entry per CDR3 protein. This sample yields around 510,000 distinct CDR3 sequences, of which about 20% are seen a single time; 7.5% to 9.5% belongs to the top ten. The sample comes from a study of T-cell memory formation after mild COVID-19. For the study at large: Largely donor-specific sequence clusters came from two donors.

Whole-study results and caveats: Shrinking CD4+ clones were chiefly CM and EM; CD8+ ones were chiefly EMRA. Cross-reactive memory appears to have joined, as suggested by some responding clones showing up in pre-infection memory. Clones that shrank (day 15 to 85) were balanced CD4/CD8, whereas later expanders leaned CD4+.

This chain uses TRBV7-2 with TRBJ1-6; D gene unclear. This receptor was identified in an adult woman who had mild COVID-19 (a few samples of this study predate the infection). Cell type and time point are not known. Input material: PBMCs or a T cell subset sorted from them (not recorded which). Here the CDR3 DNA reads TGTGCCAGCAGCTTAGTATCGGAGAATTCACCCCTCCACTTT. Translation: CASSLVSENSPLHF.